The T cell receptor (beta chain) under discussion was sequenced for a study of CD8 T cells in ankylosing spondylitis. Germline lookup yields CDR1 SGHAT and CDR2 FQNNGV. The V end lost 6 bases, the J end lost 7 bases, and 25 bases lay between the germline ends. CDR3 length equals 17 residues. Quantitative 5'-RACE with molecular barcodes generated TCR beta libraries. TCRdb itself ran the 5' RACE reads through MiXCR, one entry per CDR3 protein. The sample yields about 130,000 distinct CDR3 sequences, approximately 9.7% seen once. This clonotype appeared many times. This chain links TRBV11-2 with TRBJ2-1; possibly TRBD2 for D (6 bases). This TCR was recovered from a male donor with ankylosing spondylitis or in good health (not recorded which). Specimen: blood, either unsorted or a sorted T cell fraction (not recorded which). CDR3 sequence reads: CASRLSEVGLATNEQFF. CDR3 sequence (DNA): TGTGCCAGCAGGTTGAGTGAGGTGGGGCTAGCGACTAATGAGCAGTTCTTC.